This T cell receptor (beta chain) was sequenced for a study of blood T cells in healthy people across ages. Using a J-beta primer mix together with a sample-barcoded 5' primer, a second PCR was run for roughly 6 to 11 cycles. TCRdb reprocessed the 5' RACE reads via MiXCR and lists one record per CDR3 protein. The sample comprises about 620,000 distinct CDR3 sequences, approximately 52% of which are singletons, and approximately 13% rests with the top ten. The germline gives CDR1 SGHRS, CDR2 YFSETQ. Germline trimming cut 3 bases from V and 3 bases from J; bases unmatched to any gene: 8. The CDR3 runs 16 residues.

This TCR was recovered from a woman aged 80 or older in good health. The V gene is TRBV5-1, the J gene TRBJ2-2; TRBD2 matches at 7 bases. The sequenced sample was blood. Here the CDR3 DNA reads TGCGCCAGCAGCTCGGGGGGTTCCTTGTACACCGGGGAGCTGTTTTTT. Residues: CASSSGGSLYTGELFF.